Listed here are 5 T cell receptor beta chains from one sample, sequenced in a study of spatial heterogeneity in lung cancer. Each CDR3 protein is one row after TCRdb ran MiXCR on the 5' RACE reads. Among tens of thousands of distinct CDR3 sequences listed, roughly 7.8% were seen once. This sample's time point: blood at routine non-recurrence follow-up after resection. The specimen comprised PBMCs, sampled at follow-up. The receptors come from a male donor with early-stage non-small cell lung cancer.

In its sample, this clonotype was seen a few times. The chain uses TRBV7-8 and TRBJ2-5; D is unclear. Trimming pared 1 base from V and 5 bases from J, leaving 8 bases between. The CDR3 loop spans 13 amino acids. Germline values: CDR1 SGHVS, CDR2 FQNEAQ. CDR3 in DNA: TGTGCCAGCAGCTTAGGCCCGGCGGAGACCCAGTACTTC. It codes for CASSLGPAETQYF.

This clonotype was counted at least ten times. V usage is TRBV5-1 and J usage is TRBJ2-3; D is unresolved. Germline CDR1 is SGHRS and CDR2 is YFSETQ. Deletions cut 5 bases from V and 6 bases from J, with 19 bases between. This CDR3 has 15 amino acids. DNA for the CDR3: TGCGCCAGCAGAGGCGGCGCCTCCGCAATGGATACGCAGTATTTT. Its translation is CASRGGASAMDTQYF.

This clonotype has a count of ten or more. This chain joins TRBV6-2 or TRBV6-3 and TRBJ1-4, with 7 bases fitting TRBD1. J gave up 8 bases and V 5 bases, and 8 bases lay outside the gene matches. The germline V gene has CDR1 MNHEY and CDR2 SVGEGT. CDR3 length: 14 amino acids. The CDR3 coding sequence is TGTGCCAGCAGTGACCGCAGGGGACAGGAAAAACTGTTTTTT. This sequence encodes CASSDRRGQEKLFF.

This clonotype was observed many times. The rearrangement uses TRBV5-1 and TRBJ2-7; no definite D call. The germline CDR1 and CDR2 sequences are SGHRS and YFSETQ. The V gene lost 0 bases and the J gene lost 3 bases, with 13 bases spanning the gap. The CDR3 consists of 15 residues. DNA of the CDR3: TGCGCCAGCAGCTTGGAGTCCGTATTTTTCTACGAGCAGTACTTC. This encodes CASSLESVFFYEQYF.

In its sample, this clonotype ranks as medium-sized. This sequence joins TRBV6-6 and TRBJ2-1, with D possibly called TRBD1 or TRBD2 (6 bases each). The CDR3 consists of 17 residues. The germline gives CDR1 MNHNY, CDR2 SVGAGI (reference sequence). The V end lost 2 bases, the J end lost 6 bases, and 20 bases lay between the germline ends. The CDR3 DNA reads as TGTGCCAGCAGTTACCACCTTGGAGCCGGGGGCAGCAATGAGCAGTTCTTC. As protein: CASSYHLGAGGSNEQFF.